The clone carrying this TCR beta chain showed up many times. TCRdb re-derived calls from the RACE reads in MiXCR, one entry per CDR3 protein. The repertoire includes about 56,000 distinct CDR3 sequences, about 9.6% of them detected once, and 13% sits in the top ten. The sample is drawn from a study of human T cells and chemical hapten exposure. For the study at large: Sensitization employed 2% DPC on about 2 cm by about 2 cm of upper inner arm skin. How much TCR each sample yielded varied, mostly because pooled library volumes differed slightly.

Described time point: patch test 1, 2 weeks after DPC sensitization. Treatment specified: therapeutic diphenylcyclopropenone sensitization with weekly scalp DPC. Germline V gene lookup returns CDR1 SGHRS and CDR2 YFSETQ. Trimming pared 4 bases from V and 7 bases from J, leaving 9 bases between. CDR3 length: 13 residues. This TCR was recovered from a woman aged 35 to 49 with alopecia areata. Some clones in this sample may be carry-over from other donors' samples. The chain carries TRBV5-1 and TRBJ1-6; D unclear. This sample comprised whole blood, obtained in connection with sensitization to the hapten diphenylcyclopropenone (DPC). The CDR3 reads CASSPEGNSPLHF. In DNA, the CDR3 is TGCGCCAGCAGCCCGGAGGGCAATTCACCCCTCCACTTT.